This is a list of T cell receptor beta chains from one sample in a study of cytomegalovirus exposure and HLA in healthy donors. Libraries were prepared by immunoSEQ multiplex PCR; TCRdb keeps only in-frame clonotypes and omits some of them. The sample lists some 150,000 clones, about 80% seen once, with around 5% in the top ten. Sequences were obtained from PBMCs. Every receptor here comes from a man aged 25-45 years in good health and CMV-seronegative. CDR3s include the opening cysteine and the closing phenylalanine or tryptophan. A D gene is named only where the DNA matches it firmly. Size tells how often a clone was seen (once, few, many) or the class of an expanded clone, and some rows leave it out.

v_call	j_call	d_call	clone_size	cdr3_nt	cdr3_aa
TRBV28	TRBJ1-1	TRBD1	.	TGTGCCAGCAGCCCCTCAACAGGGGGCAGCGGAGGAGCTTTCTTT	CASSPSTGGSGGAFF
TRBV4-3	TRBJ1-1	.	few	TGCGCCAGCAGCCAAGAAATAGACTTTGACGGATACACTGAAGCTTTCTTT	CASSQEIDFDGYTEAFF
TRBV11-2	TRBJ2-1	.	few	TGTGCCAGCAGCTTAGACAGGGGATCCTACAATGAGCAGTTCTTC	CASSLDRGSYNEQFF
TRBV28	TRBJ1-2	TRBD1	once	TGTGCCAGCAGCCGTGTCAGGGGGGACGAAAACTATGGCTACACCTTC	CASSRVRGDENYGYTF
TRBV7-8	TRBJ2-5	.	once	TGTGCCAGCAGCGGGCCAAGGGGCACAGAAGAGTCGGAGACCCAGTACTTC	CASSGPRGTEESETQYF
TRBV5-6	TRBJ2-7	.	few	TGTGCCAGCAGCTCCGACAGGTACGAGCAGTACTTC	CASSSDRYEQYF
TRBV29-1	TRBJ1-1	.	.	TGCAGCGTCGCAACGGGGGAAGCTTTCTTT	CSVATGEAFF
TRBV27	TRBJ1-1	.	few	TGTGCCAGCAGTCCTGGGGGGGCCACTGAAGCTTTCTTT	CASSPGGATEAFF
TRBV6-5	TRBJ2-1	.	few	TGTGCCAGCAGCCTCGGACTTCTCCATGAGCAGTTCTTC	CASSLGLLHEQFF
TRBV25-1	TRBJ2-5	.	.	TGTGCCAGCAGTGAAGGGCTGCCCGAAGAGACCCAGTACTTC	CASSEGLPEETQYF
TRBV6-4	TRBJ1-5	.	.	TGTGCCAGCAGTGTCACGGGGGGAAACGGTCAGCCCCAGCATTTT	CASSVTGGNGQPQHF
TRBV7-3	TRBJ2-2	TRBD1	once	TGTGCCAGCAGCCCCCAGGGCAGGGGGCTTAACGGGGAGCTGTTTTTT	CASSPQGRGLNGELFF
TRBV12-5	TRBJ1-1	TRBD1	.	TGTGCTAACGGGCCGGGACAGAACATGAACACTGAAGCTTTCTTT	CANGPGQNMNTEAFF
TRBV30	TRBJ2-7	TRBD1	.	TGTGCCTGGGGACAGGGGGATATGTACGAGCAGTACTTC	CAWGQGDMYEQYF
TRBV10-1	TRBJ2-2	TRBD2	.	TGCGCCAGCAGTGAGAGCGGGAGGGAAACCGGGGAGCTGTTTTTT	CASSESGRETGELFF
TRBV30	TRBJ2-5	.	.	TGTGCCTGGAATCCCTCCCAAGAGACCCAGTACTTC	CAWNPSQETQYF
TRBV2	TRBJ2-2	.	.	TGTGCCAGCAGTGAAGCGCGAGGGCCCGGGGAGCTGTTTTTT	CASSEARGPGELFF
TRBV11-2	TRBJ2-1	TRBD2	.	TGTGCCAGCAGCTTCAGCGGGAGGGCCCATGAGCAGTTCTTC	CASSFSGRAHEQFF
TRBV27	TRBJ2-5	.	.	TGTGCCAGCAGTTTAGTTCTGACTCCCGTGGAGACCCAGTACTTC	CASSLVLTPVETQYF
TRBV11-2	TRBJ2-2	TRBD2	.	TGTGCCAGCAGCTTCTTCGGGAGGGCCGGCGGGGAGCTGTTTTTT	CASSFFGRAGGELFF
TRBV7-2	TRBJ2-7	TRBD2	.	TGTGCCAGCAGCTTACCGGGGGATACTAGCGGCGAGCAGTACTTC	CASSLPGDTSGEQYF
TRBV28	TRBJ2-7	TRBD1	.	TGTGCCAGCAGTCCACAGACAGGGGGCTCAACCTACGAGCAGTACTTC	CASSPQTGGSTYEQYF
TRBV27	TRBJ2-5	.	few	TGTGCCAGCAGTTTAGGCTCTGGGGACTACAGGGATAAAGAGACCCAGTACTTC	CASSLGSGDYRDKETQYF
TRBV7-9	TRBJ1-2	.	.	TGTGCCAGCAGCCCCGGACCAGGCGGGGGCTACACCTTC	CASSPGPGGGYTF
TRBV15	TRBJ1-1	.	.	TGTGCCACCAGCAGAGGGAGGCGGGAAGCTTTCTTT	CATSRGRREAFF
TRBV27	TRBJ1-2	TRBD1	once	TGTGCCAGCAGACCCACCGACAGGGCCGACTATGGCTACACCTTC	CASRPTDRADYGYTF
TRBV6-5	TRBJ1-1	TRBD1	.	TGTGCCAGCAGACTAGACAGGGGGATGAACACTGAAGCTTTCTTT	CASRLDRGMNTEAFF
TRBV6-5	TRBJ1-2	.	.	TGTGCCAGCAGTCAGGGATTTGGCTATGGCTACACCTTC	CASSQGFGYGYTF
TRBV4-3	TRBJ1-5	.	few	TGCGCCAGCAGCCAAGTCCTTGAGTCAAATCAGCCCCAGCATTTT	CASSQVLESNQPQHF
TRBV9	TRBJ2-7	.	.	TGTGCCAGCAGCGTAGCCCCTTCCTACGAGCAGTACTTC	CASSVAPSYEQYF
TRBV4-2	TRBJ2-2	.	.	TGTGCCAGCAGCCAAGTAACCGGGGAGCTGTTTTTT	CASSQVTGELFF
TRBV19	TRBJ1-2	TRBD1	.	TGTGCCAGTAGTATCGGACAGGGATTGGATGGCTACACCTTC	CASSIGQGLDGYTF
TRBV7-9	TRBJ2-1	.	few	TGTGCCAGCAGCTCATCTAGCAGACTGGAGCAGTTCTTC	CASSSSSRLEQFF
TRBV14	TRBJ2-1	.	.	TGTGCCAGCAGCCAAGGGGGCGAAGGCTCCTACAATGAGCAGTTCTTC	CASSQGGEGSYNEQFF
TRBV5-4	TRBJ2-2	.	.	TGTGCCGTCCCGCAGTCTGGGGAGCTGTTTTTT	CAVPQSGELFF
TRBV7-9	TRBJ1-2	.	.	TGTTCCAGCAGCTTAGGGAGAGGCTACACCTTC	CSSSLGRGYTF
TRBV6-5	TRBJ2-2	TRBD1	.	TGTGCCAGCAGTACCAATGACAGGGACACCGGGGAGCTGTTTTTT	CASSTNDRDTGELFF
TRBV9	TRBJ1-3	.	.	TGTGCCAGCAGCGTAGTCCAGGCGCTCTCTGGAAACACCATATATTTT	CASSVVQALSGNTIYF
TRBV7-2	TRBJ2-1	.	.	TGTGCCAGCAGCTTAGGCGCGGGACGCTCGGATGAGCAGTTCTTC	CASSLGAGRSDEQFF
TRBV5-1	TRBJ2-5	.	.	TGCGCCAGCAGCAAGAAGGCAGGCCAAGAGACCCAGTACTTC	CASSKKAGQETQYF
TRBV5-4	TRBJ2-5	.	.	TGTGCCAGCAGCCCTGGACTACCCTCAGGGACCCAGTACTTC	CASSPGLPSGTQYF
TRBV15	TRBJ2-7	TRBD1	few	TGTGCCACCAGCAGAGGCTCCGGGACAGGCCGCTACGAGCAGTACTTC	CATSRGSGTGRYEQYF
TRBV28	TRBJ1-6	TRBD1	.	TGTGCCAGCAGTCCGGGACAGGGGTATTCACCCCTCCACTTT	CASSPGQGYSPLHF
TRBV7-9	TRBJ2-3	.	.	TGTGCCAGCAGCCAAAAGCCCGACAGTCACACAGATACGCAGTATTTT	CASSQKPDSHTDTQYF
TRBV28	TRBJ2-3	TRBD1	.	TGTGCCAGCAGTTACCCACCACCCGCCGACAGGGAATGGGGCACAGATACGCAGTATTTT	CASSYPPPADREWGTDTQYF
TRBV29-1	TRBJ1-3	TRBD1	once	TGCAGCGCTAGGGGGCTCTCTGGAAACACCATATATTTT	CSARGLSGNTIYF
TRBV19	TRBJ2-2	TRBD2	.	TGTGCCAGTAGTATCCCTAGCGGGAGGACCACCGGGGAGCTGTTTTTT	CASSIPSGRTTGELFF
TRBV28	TRBJ1-1	TRBD1	.	TGTGCCAGCAGTCTTGGGGACAGGGGCATGAACACTGAAGCTTTCTTT	CASSLGDRGMNTEAFF
TRBV27	TRBJ1-5	.	.	TGTGCCAGCAGTCCTTCGTGGGACATTTATCAGCCCCAGCATTTT	CASSPSWDIYQPQHF
TRBV6-5	TRBJ1-5	.	.	TGTGCCAGCAGCACAGGGAGGGAACAGCCCCAGCATTTT	CASSTGREQPQHF
TRBV4-2	TRBJ2-7	TRBD1	few	TGTGCCAGCAGCCAAGTGGAGGGACAGGGAAACTACGAGCAGTACTTC	CASSQVEGQGNYEQYF
TRBV7-9	TRBJ2-5	.	.	TGTTCCAGCAGCCTAAGGGGGGGAGGACAAGAGACCCAGTACTTC	CSSSLRGGGQETQYF
TRBV19	TRBJ1-2	TRBD1	.	TGTGCCAGTAGTCAGCGACAGGGGGTCTATGGCTACACCTTC	CASSQRQGVYGYTF